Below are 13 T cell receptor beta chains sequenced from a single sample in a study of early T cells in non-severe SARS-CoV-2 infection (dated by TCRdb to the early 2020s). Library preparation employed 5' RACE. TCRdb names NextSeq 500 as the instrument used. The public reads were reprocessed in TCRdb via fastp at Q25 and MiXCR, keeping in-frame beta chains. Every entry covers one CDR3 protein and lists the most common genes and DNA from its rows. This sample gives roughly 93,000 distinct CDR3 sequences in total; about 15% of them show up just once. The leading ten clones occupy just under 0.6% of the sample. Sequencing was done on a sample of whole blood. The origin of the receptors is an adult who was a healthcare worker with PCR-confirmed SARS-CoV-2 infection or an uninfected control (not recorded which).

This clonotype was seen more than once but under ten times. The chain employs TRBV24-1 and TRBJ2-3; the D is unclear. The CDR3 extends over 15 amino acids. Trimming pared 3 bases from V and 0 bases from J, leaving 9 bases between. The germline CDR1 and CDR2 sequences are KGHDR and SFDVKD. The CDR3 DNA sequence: TGTGCCACCAGTGATCGGGTGACTAGCACAGATACGCAGTATTTT. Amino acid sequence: CATSDRVTSTDTQYF.

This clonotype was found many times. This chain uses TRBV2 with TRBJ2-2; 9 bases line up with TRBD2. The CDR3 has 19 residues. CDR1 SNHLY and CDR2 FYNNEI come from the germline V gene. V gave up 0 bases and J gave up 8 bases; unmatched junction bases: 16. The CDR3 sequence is CASSEALTPSGAMAGELFF. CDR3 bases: TGTGCCAGCAGTGAAGCGCTGACCCCTAGCGGGGCCATGGCGGGGGAGCTGTTTTTT.

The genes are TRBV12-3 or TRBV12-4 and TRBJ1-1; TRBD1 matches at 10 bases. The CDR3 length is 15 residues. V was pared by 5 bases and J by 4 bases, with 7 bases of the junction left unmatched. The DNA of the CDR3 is TGTGCCAGCAGTCCGACAGGGGGCAGGGGCACTGAAGCTTTCTTT. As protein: CASSPTGGRGTEAFF.

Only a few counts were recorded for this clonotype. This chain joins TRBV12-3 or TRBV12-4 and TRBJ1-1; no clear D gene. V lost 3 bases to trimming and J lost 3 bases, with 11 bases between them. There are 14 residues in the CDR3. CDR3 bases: TGTGCCAGCAGTTTCCGGAGGTGGGACACTGAAGCTTTCTTT. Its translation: CASSFRRWDTEAFF.

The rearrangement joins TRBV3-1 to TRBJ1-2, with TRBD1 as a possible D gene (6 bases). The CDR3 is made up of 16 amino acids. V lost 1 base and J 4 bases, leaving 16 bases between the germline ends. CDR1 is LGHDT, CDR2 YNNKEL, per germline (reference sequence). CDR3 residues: CASSQVARGVGYGYTF. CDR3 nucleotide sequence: TGTGCCAGCAGCCAAGTTGCCAGGGGTGTTGGCTATGGCTACACCTTC.

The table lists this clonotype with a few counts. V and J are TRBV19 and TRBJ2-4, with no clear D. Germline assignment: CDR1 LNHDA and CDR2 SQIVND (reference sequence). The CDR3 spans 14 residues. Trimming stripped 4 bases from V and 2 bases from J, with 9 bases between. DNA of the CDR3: TGTGCCAGTAGTACAGTGAACTCCAAAAACATTCAGTACTTC. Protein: CASSTVNSKNIQYF. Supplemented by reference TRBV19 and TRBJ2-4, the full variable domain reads DGGITQSPKYLFRKEGQNVTLSCEQNLNHDAMYWYRQDPGQGLRLIYYSQIVNDFQKGDIAEGYSVSREKKESFPLTVTSAQKNPTAFYLCASSTVNSKNIQYFGAGTRLSVL.

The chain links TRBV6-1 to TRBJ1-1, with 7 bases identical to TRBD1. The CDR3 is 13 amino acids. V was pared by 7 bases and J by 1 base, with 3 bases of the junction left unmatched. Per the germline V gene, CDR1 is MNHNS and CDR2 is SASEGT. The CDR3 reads CASKRTGNTEAFF. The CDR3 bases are TGTGCCAGCAAGCGGACAGGGAACACTGAAGCTTTCTTT.

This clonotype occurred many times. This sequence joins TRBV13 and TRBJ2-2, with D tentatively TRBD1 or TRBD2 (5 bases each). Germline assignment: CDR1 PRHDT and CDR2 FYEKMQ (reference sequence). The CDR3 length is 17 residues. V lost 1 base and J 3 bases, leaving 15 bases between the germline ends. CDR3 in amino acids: CASSLEGRESDTGELFF. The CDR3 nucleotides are TGTGCCAGCAGCTTAGAAGGCAGGGAGAGCGACACCGGGGAGCTGTTTTTT. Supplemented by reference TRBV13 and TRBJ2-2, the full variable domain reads AAGVIQSPRHLIKEKRETATLKCYPIPRHDTVYWYQQGPGQDPQFLISFYEKMQSDKGSIPDRFSAQQFSDYHSELNMSSLELGDSALYFCASSLEGRESDTGELFFGEGSRLTVL.

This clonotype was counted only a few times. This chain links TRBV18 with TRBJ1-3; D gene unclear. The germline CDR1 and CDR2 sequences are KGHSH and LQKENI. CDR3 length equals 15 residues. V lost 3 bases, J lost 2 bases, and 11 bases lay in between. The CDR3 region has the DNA TGTGCCAGCTCACCGGGCGGGCGGACTGGAAACACCATATATTTT. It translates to CASSPGGRTGNTIYF.

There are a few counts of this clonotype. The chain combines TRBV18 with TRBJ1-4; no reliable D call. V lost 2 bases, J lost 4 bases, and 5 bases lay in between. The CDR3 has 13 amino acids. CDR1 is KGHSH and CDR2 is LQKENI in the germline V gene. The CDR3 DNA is TGTGCCAGCTCACCAGGACTTAATGAAAAACTGTTTTTT. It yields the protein CASSPGLNEKLFF. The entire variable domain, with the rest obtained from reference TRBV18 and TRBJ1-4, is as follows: NAGVMQNPRHLVRRRGQEARLRCSPMKGHSHVYWYRQLPEEGLKFMVYLQKENIIDESGMPKERFSAEFPKEGPSILRIQQVVRGDSAAYFCASSPGLNEKLFFGSGTQLSVL.

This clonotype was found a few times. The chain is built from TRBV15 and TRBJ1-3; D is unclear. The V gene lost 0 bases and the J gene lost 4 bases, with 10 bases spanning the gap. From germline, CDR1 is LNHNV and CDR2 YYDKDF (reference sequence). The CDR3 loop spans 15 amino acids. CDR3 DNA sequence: TGTGCCACCAGCAGAGATCGGGGAGAGGGAAACACCATATATTTT. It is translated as CATSRDRGEGNTIYF.

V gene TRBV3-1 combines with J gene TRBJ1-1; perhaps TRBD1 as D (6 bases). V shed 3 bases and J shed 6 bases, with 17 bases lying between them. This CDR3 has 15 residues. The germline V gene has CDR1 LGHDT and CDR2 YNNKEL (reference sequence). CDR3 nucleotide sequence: TGTGCCAGCAGCCAGTTCCCAGGAAGGGGGGCTGAAGCTTTCTTT. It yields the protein CASSQFPGRGAEAFF.

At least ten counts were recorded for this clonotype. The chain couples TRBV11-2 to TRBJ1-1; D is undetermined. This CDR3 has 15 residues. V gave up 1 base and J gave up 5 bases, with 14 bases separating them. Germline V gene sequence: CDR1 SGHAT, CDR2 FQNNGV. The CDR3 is CASSLVTGVRTEAFF. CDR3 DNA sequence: TGTGCCAGCAGCTTAGTAACCGGGGTGAGGACTGAAGCTTTCTTT.